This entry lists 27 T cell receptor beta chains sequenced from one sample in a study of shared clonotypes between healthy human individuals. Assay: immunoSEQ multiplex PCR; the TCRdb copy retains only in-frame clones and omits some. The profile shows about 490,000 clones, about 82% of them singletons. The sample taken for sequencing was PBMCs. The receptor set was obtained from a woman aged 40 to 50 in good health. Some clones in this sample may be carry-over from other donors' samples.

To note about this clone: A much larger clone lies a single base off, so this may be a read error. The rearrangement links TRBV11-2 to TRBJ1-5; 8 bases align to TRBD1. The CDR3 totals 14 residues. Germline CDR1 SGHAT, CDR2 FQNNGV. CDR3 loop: CASSPDRVSEPQRF. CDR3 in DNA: TGTGCCAGCAGCCCGGACAGGGTATCTGAGCCCCAGCGTTTT.

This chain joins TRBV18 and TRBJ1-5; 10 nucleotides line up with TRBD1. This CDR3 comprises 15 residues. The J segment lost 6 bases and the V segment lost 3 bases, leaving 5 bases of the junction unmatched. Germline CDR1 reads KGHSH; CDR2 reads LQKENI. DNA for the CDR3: TGTGCCAGCTCACCGGCGGGGACAGGGGTTCAGCCCCAGCATTTT. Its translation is CASSPAGTGVQPQHF.

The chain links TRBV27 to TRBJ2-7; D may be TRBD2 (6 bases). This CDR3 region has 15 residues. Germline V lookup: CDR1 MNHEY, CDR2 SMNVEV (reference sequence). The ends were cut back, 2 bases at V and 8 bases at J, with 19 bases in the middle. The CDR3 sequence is CASSLGRSLLPQQYF. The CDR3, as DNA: TGTGCCAGCAGTTTAGGGAGGAGCCTCCTACCCCAGCAGTACTTC.

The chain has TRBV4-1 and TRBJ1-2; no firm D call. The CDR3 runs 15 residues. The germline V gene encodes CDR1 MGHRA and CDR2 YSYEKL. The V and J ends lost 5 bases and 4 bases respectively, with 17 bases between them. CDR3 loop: CASSEFYRKTYGYTF. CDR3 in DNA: TGCGCCAGCAGCGAATTCTACCGAAAGACCTATGGCTACACCTTC.

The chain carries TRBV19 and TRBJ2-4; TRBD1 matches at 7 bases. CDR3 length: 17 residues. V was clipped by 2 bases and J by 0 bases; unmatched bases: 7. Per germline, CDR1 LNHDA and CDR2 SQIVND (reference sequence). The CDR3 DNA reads TGTGCCAGTAGTATAACGTCGGGACAGACAGCCAAAAACATTCAGTACTTC. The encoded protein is CASSITSGQTAKNIQYF.

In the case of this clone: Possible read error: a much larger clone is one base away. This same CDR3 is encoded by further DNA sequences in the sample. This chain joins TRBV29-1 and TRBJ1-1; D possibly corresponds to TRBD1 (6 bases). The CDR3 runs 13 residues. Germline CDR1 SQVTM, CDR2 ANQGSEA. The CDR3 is CSVAQGSGTGAFF. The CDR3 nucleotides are TGCAGCGTTGCACAGGGCAGCGGCACTGGAGCTTTCTTT.

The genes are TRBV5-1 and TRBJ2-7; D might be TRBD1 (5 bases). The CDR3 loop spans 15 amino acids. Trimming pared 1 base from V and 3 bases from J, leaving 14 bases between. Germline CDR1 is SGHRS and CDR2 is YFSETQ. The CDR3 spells CASSLNSGSFYEQYF. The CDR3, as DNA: TGCGCCAGCAGCTTGAACTCAGGGTCATTCTACGAGCAGTACTTC.

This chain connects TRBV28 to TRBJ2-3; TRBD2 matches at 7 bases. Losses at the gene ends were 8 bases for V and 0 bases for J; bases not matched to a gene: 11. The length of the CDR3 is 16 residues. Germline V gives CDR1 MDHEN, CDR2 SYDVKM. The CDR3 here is CASLSGAAGSTDTQYF. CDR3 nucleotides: TGTGCCAGCCTAAGTGGCGCAGCGGGAAGCACAGATACGCAGTATTTT.

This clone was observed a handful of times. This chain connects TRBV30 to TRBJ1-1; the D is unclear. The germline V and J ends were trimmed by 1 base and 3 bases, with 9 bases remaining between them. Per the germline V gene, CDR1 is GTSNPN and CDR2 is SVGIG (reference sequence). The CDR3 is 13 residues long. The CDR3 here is CAWSGERDTEAFF. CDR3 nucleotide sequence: TGTGCCTGGAGTGGAGAGCGGGACACTGAAGCTTTCTTT.

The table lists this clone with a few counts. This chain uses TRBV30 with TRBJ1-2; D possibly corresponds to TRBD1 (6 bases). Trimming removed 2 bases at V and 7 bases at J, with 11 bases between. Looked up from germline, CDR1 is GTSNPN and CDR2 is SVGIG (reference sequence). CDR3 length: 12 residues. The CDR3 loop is CAWSRIRGGYTF. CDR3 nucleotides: TGTGCCTGGAGTCGTATCAGGGGTGGCTACACCTTC.

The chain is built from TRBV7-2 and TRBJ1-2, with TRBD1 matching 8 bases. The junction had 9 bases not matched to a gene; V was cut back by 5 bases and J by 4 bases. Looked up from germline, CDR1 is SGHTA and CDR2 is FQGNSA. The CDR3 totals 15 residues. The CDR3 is CASSQQSTGGYGYTF. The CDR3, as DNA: TGTGCCAGCAGCCAACAATCTACAGGGGGCTATGGCTACACCTTC.

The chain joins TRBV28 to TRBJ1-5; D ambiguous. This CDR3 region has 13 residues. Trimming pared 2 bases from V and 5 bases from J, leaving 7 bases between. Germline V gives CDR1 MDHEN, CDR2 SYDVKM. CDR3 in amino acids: CASSLVRDQPQHF. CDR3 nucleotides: TGTGCCAGCAGTTTAGTCCGAGATCAGCCCCAGCATTTT.

CDR3 sequence: CASSFYGRNTEAFF. The DNA for the CDR3 is TGCGCCAGCAGCTTTTACGGCAGGAACACTGAAGCTTTCTTT. The chain recombines TRBV5-1 with TRBJ1-1; D not certain. Trimming cost V 2 bases and J 1 base, with 9 bases left between them. Per the germline V gene, CDR1 is SGHRS and CDR2 is YFSETQ. This CDR3 spans 14 amino acids.

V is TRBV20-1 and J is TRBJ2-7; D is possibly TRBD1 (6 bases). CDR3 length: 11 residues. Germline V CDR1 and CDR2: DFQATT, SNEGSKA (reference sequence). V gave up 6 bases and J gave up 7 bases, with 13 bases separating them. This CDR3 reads CSAPIDREQYF. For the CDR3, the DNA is TGCAGTGCCCCCATCGACAGGGAGCAGTACTTC.

The CDR3: CAKTYEAQYF. The CDR3 DNA follows: TGTGCCAAGACTTACGAGGCGCAGTATTTT. The chain links TRBV21-1 to TRBJ2-3; TRBD2 was called by the table and not checked on the DNA. TRBV21-1 is a pseudogene locus. The CDR3 loop spans 10 amino acids.

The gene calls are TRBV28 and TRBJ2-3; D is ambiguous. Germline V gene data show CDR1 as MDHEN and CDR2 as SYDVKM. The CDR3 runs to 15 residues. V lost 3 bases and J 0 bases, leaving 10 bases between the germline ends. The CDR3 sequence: CASSFGASSTDTQYF. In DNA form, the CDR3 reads TGTGCCAGCAGTTTCGGTGCCAGTAGCACAGATACGCAGTATTTT.

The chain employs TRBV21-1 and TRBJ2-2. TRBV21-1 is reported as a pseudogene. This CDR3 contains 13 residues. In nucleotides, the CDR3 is TGTGCCAGCAGGACGCCCCAACACGGGGAGCTGTTTTTT. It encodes CASRTPQHGELFF.

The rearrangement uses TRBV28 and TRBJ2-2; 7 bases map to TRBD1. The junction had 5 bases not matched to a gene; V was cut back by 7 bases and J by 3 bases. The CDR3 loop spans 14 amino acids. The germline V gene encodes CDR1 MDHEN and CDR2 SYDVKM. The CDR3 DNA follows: TGTGCCAGCACCACAGACAGGGACACCGGGGAGCTGTTTTTT. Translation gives CASTTDRDTGELFF.

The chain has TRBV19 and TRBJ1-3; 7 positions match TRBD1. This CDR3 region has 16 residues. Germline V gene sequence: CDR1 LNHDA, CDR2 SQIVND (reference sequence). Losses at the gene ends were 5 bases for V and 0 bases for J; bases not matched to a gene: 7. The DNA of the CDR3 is TGTGCCAGTAGTGAGGGACAGCTTCACTCTGGAAACACCATATATTTT. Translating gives CASSEGQLHSGNTIYF.

The CDR3 DNA reads TGTGCCAGCAGCGTAACCGGGAGTGCCTACGAGCAGTACTTC. It specifies CASSVTGSAYEQYF. The rearrangement uses TRBV9 and TRBJ2-7; tentatively, D is TRBD2 (6 bases). V lost 1 base, J lost 2 bases, and 10 bases lay in between. The CDR3 covers 14 residues. The germline V gene encodes CDR1 SGDLS and CDR2 YYNGEE.

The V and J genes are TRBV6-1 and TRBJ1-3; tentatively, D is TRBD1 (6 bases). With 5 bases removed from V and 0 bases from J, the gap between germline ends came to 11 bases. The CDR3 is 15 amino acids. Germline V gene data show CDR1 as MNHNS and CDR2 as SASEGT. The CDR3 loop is CASSLGGFSGNTIYF. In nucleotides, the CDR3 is TGTGCCAGCAGTTTAGGGGGGTTCTCTGGAAACACCATATATTTT.

CDR3 sequence: CASSLQSGGTDTQYF. DNA of the CDR3: TGCGCCAGCAGCTTGCAAAGCGGGGGTACAGATACGCAGTATTTT. This chain joins TRBV5-1 and TRBJ2-3; 8 nucleotides agree with TRBD2. The germline CDR1 and CDR2 sequences are SGHRS and YFSETQ. The CDR3 loop spans 15 amino acids. V lost 1 base, J lost 3 bases, and 4 bases stayed unmatched.

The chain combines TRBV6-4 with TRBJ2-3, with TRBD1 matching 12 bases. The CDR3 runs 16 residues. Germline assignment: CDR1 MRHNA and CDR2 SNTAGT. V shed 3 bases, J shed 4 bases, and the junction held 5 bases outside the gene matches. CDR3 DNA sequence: TGTGCCAGCAGTGAAACCGGGACAGGGGGCCCAGATACGCAGTATTTT. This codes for CASSETGTGGPDTQYF.

CDR3 coding DNA: TGTGCCAGCATCTGGCGCAGGGACACCGGGGAGCTGTTTTTT. This translates into CASIWRRDTGELFF. The V call is TRBV11-3, the J call TRBJ2-2, with D possibly TRBD1 on 5 matching bases. Trimming cost V 7 bases and J 3 bases, with 12 bases left between them. Germline CDR1 and CDR2: SGHNT and YENEEA. This CDR3 region has 14 residues.

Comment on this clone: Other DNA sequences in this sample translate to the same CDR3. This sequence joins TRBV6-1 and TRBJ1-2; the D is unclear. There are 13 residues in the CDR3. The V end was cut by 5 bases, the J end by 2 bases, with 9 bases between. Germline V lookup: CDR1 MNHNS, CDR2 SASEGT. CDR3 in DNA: TGTGCCAGCAGTCCTTCTCCCAACTATGGCTACACCTTC. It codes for CASSPSPNYGYTF.

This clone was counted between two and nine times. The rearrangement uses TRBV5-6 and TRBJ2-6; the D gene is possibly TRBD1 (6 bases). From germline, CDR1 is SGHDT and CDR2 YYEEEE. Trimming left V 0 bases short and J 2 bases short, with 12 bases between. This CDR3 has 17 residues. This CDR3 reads CASSLDVGGAGANVLTF. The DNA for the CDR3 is TGTGCCAGCAGCTTGGATGTTGGGGGCGCTGGGGCCAACGTCCTGACTTTC.

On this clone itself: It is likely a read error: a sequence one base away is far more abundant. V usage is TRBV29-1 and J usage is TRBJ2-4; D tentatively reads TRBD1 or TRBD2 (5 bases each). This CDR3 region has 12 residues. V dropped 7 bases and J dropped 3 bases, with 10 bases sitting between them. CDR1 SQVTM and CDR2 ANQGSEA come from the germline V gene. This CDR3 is CSGGSSKNIQYF. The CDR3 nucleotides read TGCAGCGGGGGGAGTAGCAAAAACATTCAGTACTTC.